The 29 T cell receptor beta chains below come from one sample, sequenced in a study of blood T cell repertoires in COVID-19. Using immunoSEQ multiplex PCR, the repertoire was profiled, and TCRdb retains in-frame clones only, with some absent. The sample includes about 120,000 clones, about 85% seen only once; the top ten take approximately 1.5%. The sample consisted of peripheral blood. The receptor source for this set is a middle-aged man with acute or convalescent COVID-19.

J is TRBJ2-3 and V is TRBV2; maybe TRBD1 (6 bases). The CDR3 has 16 residues. V gave up 7 bases and J gave up 0 bases, with 17 bases separating them. Germline values: CDR1 SNHLY, CDR2 FYNNEI. This CDR3 reads CASKRRGTLSTDTQYF. In DNA form, the CDR3 reads TGTGCCAGCAAGAGAAGGGGGACCCTTAGCACAGATACGCAGTATTTT.

The chain is built from TRBV9 and TRBJ1-3, with 7 bases lining up with TRBD1. This CDR3 has 16 amino acids. Germline V gene data show CDR1 as SGDLS and CDR2 as YYNGEE. V was pared by 3 bases and J by 4 bases, with 10 bases of the junction left unmatched. The CDR3 nucleotides read TGTGCCAGCAGCGCTCGACAGGGAGTTAGCGGAAACACCATATATTTT. Protein product: CASSARQGVSGNTIYF.

CDR3 sequence: CASSFDINYGYTF. CDR3 bases: TGTGCCAGCAGTTTTGACATTAACTATGGCTACACCTTC. The chain is built from TRBV27 and TRBJ1-2; the D is unclear. Trimming cost V 3 bases and J 1 base, with 6 bases left between them. Per the germline V gene, CDR1 is MNHEY and CDR2 is SMNVEV (reference sequence). This CDR3 comprises 13 residues.

The V and J genes are TRBV5-1 and TRBJ1-2, with D possibly matching TRBD1 (6 bases). This CDR3 is built from 16 residues. Germline V gives CDR1 SGHRS, CDR2 YFSETQ. The V end lost 2 bases, the J end lost 4 bases, and 18 bases lay between the germline ends. Here the CDR3 reads CASSFAGGGSSYGYTF. In DNA form, the CDR3 reads TGCGCCAGCAGCTTTGCGGGGGGCGGTTCCAGCTATGGCTACACCTTC.

V gene TRBV5-1 combines with J gene TRBJ2-2; 10 bases match TRBD2. V was pared by 3 bases and J by 4 bases, with 3 bases of the junction left unmatched. From germline, CDR1 is SGHRS and CDR2 YFSETQ. The length of the CDR3 is 15 residues. The CDR3 here is CASSYLAGATGELFF. CDR3 nucleotides: TGCGCCAGCAGCTATCTAGCGGGGGCCACCGGGGAGCTGTTTTTT.

The chain employs TRBV3-1 (or the pseudogene TRBV3-2) and TRBJ2-1; TRBD1 is a possible D gene (5 bases). V gave up 2 bases and J gave up 2 bases, with 16 bases separating them. The CDR3 spans 17 residues. CDR1 LGHDT and CDR2 YNNKEL come from the germline V gene (reference sequence). The CDR3, as DNA: TGTGCCAGCAGCCAATTTGGTTTTTGGGGCACCTACAATGAGCAGTTCTTC. Residues: CASSQFGFWGTYNEQFF.

The chain employs TRBV10-3 and TRBJ1-1, with a possible D match to TRBD1 (5 bases). Germline V lookup: CDR1 ENHRY, CDR2 SYGVKD. The CDR3 consists of 14 residues. Trimming left V 4 bases short and J 5 bases short, with 14 bases between. The CDR3 loop is CAISGSGLRTEAFF. In nucleotides, the CDR3 is TGTGCCATCAGTGGATCAGGGTTAAGGACTGAAGCTTTCTTT.

The gene calls are TRBV6-2 or TRBV6-3 and TRBJ1-1; D is possibly TRBD1 (6 bases). This CDR3 comprises 15 residues. V was trimmed by 5 bases and J by 1 base, leaving 14 bases between them. Per germline, CDR1 MNHEY and CDR2 SVGEGT. CDR3 nucleotides: TGTGCCAGCAGTCATACTAAGGGACAGAACACTGAAGCTTTCTTT. Translation: CASSHTKGQNTEAFF.

This clone turned up a few times. CDR3 sequence reads: CASSQARGGFSEQFF. The CDR3 DNA sequence: TGTGCCAGCAGCCAAGCCCGGGGGGGGTTTAGTGAGCAGTTCTTC. The rearrangement joins TRBV3-1 (or the pseudogene TRBV3-2) to TRBJ2-1; 8 nucleotides align to TRBD2. Germline trimming cut 1 base from V and 9 bases from J; bases unmatched to any gene: 8. The CDR3 extends over 15 amino acids. CDR1 is LGHDT and CDR2 is YNNKEL in the germline V gene (reference sequence).

The V call is TRBV19, the J call TRBJ2-2, with D possibly TRBD1 on 5 matching bases. Trimming took off 5 bases at V and 4 bases at J, with 11 bases between the two ends. CDR1 is LNHDA and CDR2 is SQIVND in the germline V gene (reference sequence). There are 14 residues in the CDR3. CDR3 DNA sequence: TGTGCCAGTAGTCCCCGACAGACCACCGGGGAGCTGTTTTTT. This sequence encodes CASSPRQTTGELFF.

V is TRBV9 and J is TRBJ2-2; 12 nucleotides agree with TRBD2. V gave up 4 bases and J gave up 7 bases; unmatched junction bases: 5. The CDR3 totals 15 residues. Germline V gives CDR1 SGDLS, CDR2 YYNGEE. Here the CDR3 DNA reads TGTGCCAGCAGCTCTAGCGGGGGGGACGGCGGGGAGCTGTTTTTT. It codes for CASSSSGGDGGELFF.

The gene calls are TRBV14 and TRBJ1-6, with unresolved D. The germline V gene has CDR1 SGHDN and CDR2 FVKESK. The CDR3 is 15 residues long. The V gene lost 3 bases and the J gene lost 0 bases, with 6 bases spanning the gap. In nucleotides, the CDR3 is TGTGCCAGCAGCCATCGGGGCTCCTATAATTCACCCCTCCACTTT. This translates into CASSHRGSYNSPLHF. Full variable domain (remainder filled in from reference TRBV14 and TRBJ1-6): EAGVTQFPSHSVIEKGQTVTLRCDPISGHDNLYWYRRVMGKEIKFLLHFVKESKQDESGMPNNRFLAERTGGTYSTLKVQPAELEDSGVYFCASSHRGSYNSPLHFGNGTRLTVT.

The genes are TRBV5-5 and TRBJ2-5; D perhaps matches TRBD1 (6 bases). CDR1 SGHKS and CDR2 YYEKEE come from the germline V gene (reference sequence). CDR3 length equals 15 residues. Trimming stripped 2 bases from V and 1 base from J, with 12 bases between. The CDR3 loop reads CASSFQGIFQETQYF. CDR3 DNA: TGTGCCAGCAGCTTCCAGGGGATCTTCCAAGAGACCCAGTACTTC. The full variable domain, rest sourced from reference TRBV5-5 and TRBJ2-5, is DAGVTQSPTHLIKTRGQQVTLRCSPISGHKSVSWYQQVLGQGPQFIFQYYEKEERGRGNFPDRFSARQFPNYSSELNVNALLLGDSALYLCASSFQGIFQETQYFGPGTRLLVL.

CDR3 in amino acids: CASSLPIGVREKLFF. The CDR3 DNA follows: TGTGCCAGCAGCCTCCCGATAGGGGTACGAGAAAAACTGTTTTTT. This sequence joins TRBV28 and TRBJ1-4; D may be TRBD1 (5 bases). Germline V gene sequence: CDR1 MDHEN, CDR2 SYDVKM. Between the trimmed V and J ends, which lost 6 bases and 8 bases, there was a span of 19 bases. The CDR3 is 15 residues long.

The J gene is TRBJ1-1, the V gene TRBV12-3 or TRBV12-4, with TRBD1 as a possible D gene (5 bases). The CDR3 extends over 12 amino acids. Trimming left V 4 bases short and J 11 bases short, with 14 bases between. As DNA, the CDR3 is TGTGCCAGCAGTTCAGGGTCCCCGAGGGCTTTCTTT. Residues: CASSSGSPRAFF.

The rearrangement uses TRBV10-2 and TRBJ2-7; D unresolved. The CDR3 loop spans 12 amino acids. V lost 6 bases and J lost 6, with 12 bases in between. Germline V gives CDR1 WSHSY, CDR2 SAAADI. The chain's CDR3 is CASSDPSSEQYF. The CDR3 DNA reads as TGCGCCAGCAGCGATCCGAGTAGCGAGCAGTACTTC.

V is TRBV3-1 (or the pseudogene TRBV3-2) and J is TRBJ2-7, with unresolved D. Germline V gives CDR1 LGHDT, CDR2 YNNKEL (reference sequence). The CDR3 runs to 12 residues. V gave up 3 bases and J gave up 2 bases, with 5 bases separating them. The CDR3 DNA reads as TGTGCCAGCAGCCACGGAGCCTACGAGCAGTACTTC. This sequence encodes CASSHGAYEQYF.

The rearrangement joins TRBV5-5 to TRBJ1-2, with 7 bases lining up with TRBD1. The CDR3 is 15 amino acids. Unmatched junction bases numbered 7, after V lost 3 bases and J lost 2 bases. The germline V gene encodes CDR1 SGHKS and CDR2 YYEKEE (reference sequence). The CDR3 DNA is TGTGCCAGCAGCTGGGGACAGACCAAGAACTATGGCTACACCTTC. Translating gives CASSWGQTKNYGYTF.

V is TRBV9 and J is TRBJ2-3; TRBD2 agrees at 7 bases. The length of the CDR3 is 16 residues. CDR1 and CDR2 (germline): SGDLS, YYNGEE. V trimming: 3 bases; J trimming: 2 bases; junction bases outside the gene matches: 9. The CDR3 DNA follows: TGTGCCAGCAGCGCAACAACCGGGACTACCACAGATACGCAGTATTTT. As protein: CASSATTGTTTDTQYF.

The chain couples TRBV4-1 to TRBJ2-3, with D uncertain. Looked up from germline, CDR1 is MGHRA and CDR2 is YSYEKL. The CDR3 consists of 13 residues. Trimming removed 1 base from V and 8 bases from J, with 10 bases in between. CDR3 loop: CASSQAGPGTQYF. In nucleotides, the CDR3 is TGCGCCAGCAGCCAAGCTGGCCCTGGTACGCAGTATTTT.

The chain uses TRBV5-1 and TRBJ1-3, with 9 bases that match TRBD1. After removal of 0 bases from V and 2 bases from J, the junction contained 0 bases not matched to a gene. Germline-derived CDR1 and CDR2 are SGHRS and YFSETQ. The CDR3 totals 15 residues. CDR3 region: CASSLGQGAGNTIYF. In DNA form, the CDR3 reads TGCGCCAGCAGCTTGGGACAGGGGGCTGGAAACACCATATATTTT.

The chain uses TRBV6-5 and TRBJ1-2; TRBD1 is a possible D gene (5 bases). V lost 2 bases to trimming and J lost 13 bases, with 17 bases between them. The CDR3 is 13 amino acids. Germline CDR1 and CDR2: MNHEY and SVGAGI. The DNA of the CDR3 is TGTGCCAGCAGTTACAGTCTGAGGGAGGGGTTCACCTTC. Translated, it gives CASSYSLREGFTF.

J is TRBJ1-4 and V is TRBV10-2; maybe TRBD1 (6 bases). CDR3 length: 15 residues. V was trimmed by 2 bases and J by 1 base, leaving 8 bases between them. Germline-derived CDR1 and CDR2 are WSHSY and SAAADI. In nucleotides, the CDR3 is TGCGCCAGCAGTGAGCGGGACAAAACTAATGAAAAACTGTTTTTT. It codes for CASSERDKTNEKLFF.

This clone showed up just a few times. The J gene is TRBJ1-3, the V gene TRBV19; 7 nucleotides align to TRBD1. This CDR3 is built from 16 residues. V lost 4 bases to trimming and J lost 2 bases; unmatched junction nucleotides: 8. The germline V gene encodes CDR1 LNHDA and CDR2 SQIVND (reference sequence). CDR3 protein: CASSKTTGTAGNTIYF. In DNA, the CDR3 is TGTGCCAGTAGTAAAACGACAGGGACAGCTGGAAACACCATATATTTT.

This clone was found a few times. The CDR3 protein is CASSLSGTRISDTQYF. CDR3 coding DNA: TGTGCCAGCAGCCTTTCCGGGACTAGAATATCAGATACGCAGTATTTT. The rearrangement links TRBV3-1 (or the pseudogene TRBV3-2) to TRBJ2-3; the match to TRBD2 covers 8 bases. With 4 bases clipped from V and 4 bases from J, the junction kept 10 bases outside the gene matches. From germline, CDR1 is LGHDT and CDR2 YNNKEL (reference sequence). This CDR3 comprises 16 residues.

The CDR3 reads CASSSGTDLHSEAFF. The CDR3 bases are TGTGCCAGCAGCTCAGGGACAGACCTCCATAGTGAAGCTTTCTTT. This chain joins TRBV11-2 and TRBJ1-1; TRBD1 matches at 7 bases. Per germline, CDR1 SGHAT and CDR2 FQNNGV. CDR3 length: 15 residues. J lost 7 bases, V lost 4 bases, and 12 bases had no gene match. Full variable domain (outside the CDR3, taken from reference TRBV11-2 and TRBJ1-1): EAGVAQSPRYKIIEKRQSVAFWCNPISGHATLYWYQQILGQGPKLLIQFQNNGVVDDSQLPKDRFSAERLKGVDSTLKIQPAKLEDSAVYLCASSSGTDLHSEAFFGQGTRLTVV.

The chain uses TRBV6-6 and TRBJ2-7; 9 bases align to TRBD1. From germline, CDR1 is MNHNY and CDR2 SVGAGI (reference sequence). This CDR3 has 15 residues. V gave up 4 bases and J gave up 4 bases; unmatched junction bases: 8. CDR3 in DNA: TGTGCCAGCAGTTCCCCGGGACAGGGTGAATACGAGCAGTACTTC. Its protein is CASSSPGQGEYEQYF.

V usage is TRBV7-8 and J usage is TRBJ1-6; D is undetermined. The CDR3 covers 15 residues. V lost 7 bases, J lost 5 bases, and 15 bases lay in between. CDR1 and CDR2 from the germline V gene are SGHVS and FQNEAQ. The CDR3 sequence: CASTSHQANNSPLHF. For the CDR3, the DNA is TGTGCCAGCACCTCCCATCAGGCCAATAATTCACCCCTCCACTTT.

The chain carries TRBV11-2 and TRBJ1-1, with D perhaps TRBD1 (5 bases). With 8 bases removed from V and 3 bases from J, the gap between germline ends came to 13 bases. The CDR3 is 13 residues long. The germline V gene encodes CDR1 SGHAT and CDR2 FQNNGV. The CDR3 protein is CASAVGGDTEAFF. In DNA, the CDR3 is TGTGCCAGCGCAGTCGGGGGGGACACTGAAGCTTTCTTT. Together with reference TRBV11-2 and TRBJ1-1, the CDR3 gives the full variable domain: EAGVAQSPRYKIIEKRQSVAFWCNPISGHATLYWYQQILGQGPKLLIQFQNNGVVDDSQLPKDRFSAERLKGVDSTLKIQPAKLEDSAVYLCASAVGGDTEAFFGQGTRLTVV.